Sequencing of this TCR beta chain was carried out in a study of chemoradiotherapy in HPV16-positive cancers. Profiled with immunoSEQ multiplex PCR; TCRdb holds only in-frame clones, not every one. The repertoire holds some 10,000 clones, 70% seen once, with around 10% in the top ten. Study observations and caveats: Candidate HPV-specific clones and E7-related TCR motifs grew in tumor during treatment. The functional HPV-specific definition rests on just two HPV16-positive patients.

This clone was found a few times. The antigen remains unidentified. Germline V gene data show CDR1 as MNHNS and CDR2 as SASEGT. Trimming cost V 4 bases and J 0 bases, with 11 bases left between them. The CDR3 has 15 amino acids. This specimen consisted of tumor tissue, obtained from a patient who underwent chemoradiotherapy. This sequence was found in a human donor with HPV-associated anogenital cancer. V is TRBV6-1 and J is TRBJ2-3; no firm D call. Here the CDR3 reads CASSALEGSTDTQYF. The DNA of the CDR3 is TGTGCCAGCAGTGCCCTCGAAGGAAGCACAGATACGCAGTATTTT.